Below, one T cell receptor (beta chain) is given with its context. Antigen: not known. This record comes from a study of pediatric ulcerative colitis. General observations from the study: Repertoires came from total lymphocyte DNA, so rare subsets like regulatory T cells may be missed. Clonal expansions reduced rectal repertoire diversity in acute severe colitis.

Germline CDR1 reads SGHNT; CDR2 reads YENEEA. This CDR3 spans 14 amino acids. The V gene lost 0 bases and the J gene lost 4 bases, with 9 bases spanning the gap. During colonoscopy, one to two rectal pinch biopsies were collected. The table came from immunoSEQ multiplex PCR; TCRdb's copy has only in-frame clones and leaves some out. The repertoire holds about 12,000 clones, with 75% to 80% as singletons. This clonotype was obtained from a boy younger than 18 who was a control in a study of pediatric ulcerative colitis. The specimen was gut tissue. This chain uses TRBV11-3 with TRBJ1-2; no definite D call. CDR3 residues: CASSLERRGYGYTF. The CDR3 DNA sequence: TGTGCCAGCAGCTTAGAACGGCGGGGCTATGGCTACACCTTC.